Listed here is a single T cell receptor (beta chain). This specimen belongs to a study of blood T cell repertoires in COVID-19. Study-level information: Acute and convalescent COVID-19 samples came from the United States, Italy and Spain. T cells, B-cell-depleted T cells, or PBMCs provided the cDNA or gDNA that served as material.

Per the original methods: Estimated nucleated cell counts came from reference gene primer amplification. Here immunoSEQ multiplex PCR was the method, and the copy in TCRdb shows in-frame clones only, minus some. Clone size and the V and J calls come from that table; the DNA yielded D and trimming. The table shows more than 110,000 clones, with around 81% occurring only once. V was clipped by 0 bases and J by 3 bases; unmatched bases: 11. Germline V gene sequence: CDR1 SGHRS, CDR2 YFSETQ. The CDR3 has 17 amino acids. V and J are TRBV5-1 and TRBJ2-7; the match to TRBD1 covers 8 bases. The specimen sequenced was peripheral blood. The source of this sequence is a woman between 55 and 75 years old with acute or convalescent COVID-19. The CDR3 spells CASSLEPSGGYVYEQYF. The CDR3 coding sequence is TGCGCCAGCAGCTTGGAGCCTTCAGGGGGCTACGTCTACGAGCAGTACTTC.